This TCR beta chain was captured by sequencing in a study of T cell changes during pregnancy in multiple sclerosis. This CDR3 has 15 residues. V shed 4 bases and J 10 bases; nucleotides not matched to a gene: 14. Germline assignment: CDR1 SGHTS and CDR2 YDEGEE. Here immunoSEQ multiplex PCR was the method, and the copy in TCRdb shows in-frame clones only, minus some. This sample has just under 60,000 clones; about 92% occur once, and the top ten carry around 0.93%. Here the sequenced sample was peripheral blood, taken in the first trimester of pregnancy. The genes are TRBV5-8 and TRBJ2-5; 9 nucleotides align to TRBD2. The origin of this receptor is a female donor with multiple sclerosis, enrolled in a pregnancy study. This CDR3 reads CASSPGYERGEFQYF. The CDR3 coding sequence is TGTGCCAGCAGCCCGGGGTACGAGCGGGGGGAATTCCAGTACTTC.